This T cell receptor beta chain was sequenced in a study of T cells in Graves' hyperthyroidism and ophthalmopathy. Template material for amplifying TCR beta CDR3 regions consisted of RNA transcripts. During a first-round RT-PCR of the TCR CDR3, the HTBI primer set was used. TCRdb passed the multiplex PCR reads through MiXCR, listing each CDR3 protein once. Among 690,000 or so distinct CDR3 sequences listed, around a sixth were seen once. Hyperthyroidism in the patients, aged 18 to 65, was newly diagnosed and under 2 months in duration. Clinicians diagnosed patients from clinical symptoms, serum thyroxine and TRAb, thyroid ultrasound and orbital computed tomography. The PBMCs studied were ones that came from about 10 ml fresh peripheral blood. In the case of this clonotype: The antigen is unknown.

The study, taken as a whole, reports: Ophthalmopathy could be told apart from stable hyperthyroidism with a 13 V-J model.

J lost 1 base, V lost 5 bases, and 5 bases had no gene match. The CDR3 is 14 residues long. Germline V gene lookup returns CDR1 PRHDT and CDR2 FYEKMQ (reference sequence). This chain links TRBV13 with TRBJ2-7; TRBD1 matches at 7 bases. Sequencing used blood. The TCR comes from a woman aged 50 to 60 with Graves' hyperthyroidism that later progressed to Graves' ophthalmopathy. CDR3 DNA sequence: TGTGCCAGCAGCCCTCACAGGGGATCCTACGAGCAGTACTTC. It is translated as CASSPHRGSYEQYF.